The rows below give T cell receptor beta chains drawn from one sample of a study of PD-L1 blockade in urothelial cancer. TCRdb's copy holds only in-frame clones and misses some; the assay was immunoSEQ multiplex PCR. This sample has 70,000 to 95,000 clones; roughly 90% occur once, and the top ten carry about 0.89%. Sequencing was performed on PBMCs, taken around atezolizumab (anti-PD-L1) treatment. All receptors derive from a woman of 80 years or more with urothelial cancer. Each CDR3 is given with its conserved first and last residue. Fields, in order: CDR3 protein, clone size, V gene, J gene. The size entry is marked missing in some rows and otherwise reads once, few, many or a size class.

CDR3: CASSLETGPFSNQPQHF; size: .; V: TRBV5-8; J: TRBJ1-5
CDR3: CASSVATGGNTEAFF; size: .; V: TRBV9; J: TRBJ1-1
CDR3: CASLKVQGLIVYF; size: .; V: TRBV28; J: TRBJ2-5
CDR3: CASSPGGGLRSDTQYF; size: once; V: TRBV19; J: TRBJ2-3
CDR3: CASSSRGGLAGFEQYF; size: few; V: TRBV7-9; J: TRBJ2-7
CDR3: CASSLAGQGVIQYF; size: .; V: TRBV7-8; J: TRBJ2-4
CDR3: CASSSGGWNTEAFF; size: .; V: TRBV7-2; J: TRBJ1-1
CDR3: CASSLTVNEKLFF; size: once; V: TRBV7-3; J: TRBJ1-4
CDR3: CASSPDASVYNEQFF; size: .; V: TRBV14; J: TRBJ2-1
CDR3: CATSGSTGWVKDEKLFF; size: .; V: TRBV15; J: TRBJ1-4
CDR3: CASSQGTGAGYTF; size: once; V: TRBV4-1; J: TRBJ1-2
CDR3: CASKEGHRSRQPQHF; size: .; V: TRBV19; J: TRBJ1-5
CDR3: CASSLGLSGTKVAKNIQYF; size: .; V: TRBV13; J: TRBJ2-4
CDR3: CASSERGMDYGYTF; size: .; V: TRBV6-1; J: TRBJ1-2
CDR3: CASNSRVTDTQYF; size: .; V: TRBV5-1; J: TRBJ2-3
CDR3: CASSLPSNNEQFF; size: .; V: TRBV7-3; J: TRBJ2-1
CDR3: CASSLGAGGPDEQFF; size: .; V: TRBV5-1; J: TRBJ2-1
CDR3: CASSSGLLDEQFF; size: .; V: TRBV5-1; J: TRBJ2-1
CDR3: CASSFQGLGEKLFF; size: .; V: TRBV28; J: TRBJ1-4
CDR3: CASSLGPKENIQYF; size: .; V: TRBV5-4; J: TRBJ2-4
CDR3: CASSIGVGAVRGSYNEQFF; size: .; V: TRBV5-4; J: TRBJ2-1
CDR3: CASSSLNEKLFF; size: .; V: TRBV27; J: TRBJ1-4
CDR3: CAWRDVHSGGQETQYF; size: .; V: TRBV30; J: TRBJ2-5
CDR3: CASSESGSTYNEQFF; size: few; V: TRBV5-1; J: TRBJ2-1
CDR3: CASSLVGDPETQYF; size: .; V: TRBV11-2; J: TRBJ2-5